This entry lists 22 T cell receptor beta chains sequenced from one sample in a study of blood T cell repertoires in COVID-19. Some clones are missing from TCRdb's copy, which holds only in-frame ones; the method was immunoSEQ multiplex PCR. The sample consists of about 50,000 clones, roughly 88% of them appearing once. The sequencing sample was made of peripheral blood. The receptors originated from a human donor with active COVID-19. The donor label of this sample is uncertain.

The rearrangement uses TRBV24-1 and TRBJ2-3; D not resolved. The germline V and J ends were trimmed by 7 bases and 1 base, with 8 bases remaining between them. The CDR3 covers 13 residues. CDR1 is KGHDR and CDR2 is SFDVKD in the germline V gene. CDR3 amino acids: CATSRRGTDTQYF. The DNA of the CDR3 is TGTGCCACCAGCCGACGGGGCACAGATACGCAGTATTTT.

V gene TRBV3-1 (or the pseudogene TRBV3-2) combines with J gene TRBJ1-2; 12 bases match TRBD1. The CDR3 has 15 residues. The junction had 3 bases not matched to a gene; V was cut back by 1 base and J by 6 bases. Germline CDR1 LGHDT, CDR2 YNNKEL (reference sequence). CDR3 nucleotides: TGTGCCAGCAGCCAAGCGGGACAGGGGGCCCATGGCTACACCTTC. Amino acid sequence: CASSQAGQGAHGYTF.

This sequence joins TRBV23-1 and TRBJ2-5, with TRBD2 matching 8 bases. TRBV23-1 qualifies as an ORF whose function is uncertain. This CDR3 has 15 residues. V trimming: 4 bases; J trimming: 6 bases; junction bases outside the gene matches: 10. The CDR3 region has the DNA TGCGCCAGCAGTCCAACAACTAGCGGCCTAAAGACCCAGTACTTC. It translates to CASSPTTSGLKTQYF.

The V and J genes are TRBV3-1 (or the pseudogene TRBV3-2) and TRBJ2-1; D might be TRBD2 (6 bases). V gave up 0 bases and J gave up 0 bases, with 9 bases separating them. Germline V gives CDR1 LGHDT, CDR2 YNNKEL (reference sequence). The CDR3 covers 16 residues. The CDR3 DNA sequence: TGTGCCAGCAGCCAAGATTTCGGGAGCTCCTACAATGAGCAGTTCTTC. Protein product: CASSQDFGSSYNEQFF.

The chain has TRBV2 and TRBJ2-3, with a possible D match to TRBD2 (5 bases). The germline CDR1 and CDR2 sequences are SNHLY and FYNNEI. The germline V and J ends were trimmed by 1 base and 5 bases, with 13 bases remaining between them. This CDR3 is built from 15 residues. The CDR3 sequence: CASSEGFSAGDTQYF. CDR3 bases: TGTGCCAGCAGTGAAGGGTTTAGCGCGGGAGATACGCAGTATTTT.

This chain joins TRBV2 and TRBJ2-7; D perhaps matches TRBD1 (5 bases). Germline CDR1 reads SNHLY; CDR2 reads FYNNEI. Trimming took off 6 bases at V and 11 bases at J, with 17 bases between the two ends. This CDR3 comprises 12 residues. The CDR3 loop reads CASRAFGLQEYF. The CDR3 coding sequence is TGTGCCAGCAGAGCCTTTGGGTTACAGGAGTACTTC.

This clone has a single count. The chain carries TRBV4-1 and TRBJ2-7, with 8 bases lining up with TRBD2. With 3 bases clipped from V and 2 bases from J, the junction kept 15 bases outside the gene matches. The V gene's germline CDR1 is MGHRA and CDR2 YSYEKL. The CDR3 sequence is 18 residues long. The CDR3 region is CASSHGAPSGSDTYEQYF. The DNA for the CDR3 is TGCGCCAGCAGCCATGGGGCTCCGAGCGGGAGTGACACCTACGAGCAGTACTTC.

The CDR3 DNA reads as TGTGCCACTAGGATCCAAGAGACCCAGTACTTC. Translated, it gives CATRIQETQYF. The J gene is TRBJ2-5, the V gene TRBV6-5; the D is unclear. Trimming took 10 bases from V and 1 from J, leaving 7 bases between them. Germline CDR1 reads MNHEY; CDR2 reads SVGAGI. The CDR3 has 11 residues.

The CDR3 sequence: CASSLRDIEKLFF. CDR3 DNA sequence: TGTGCCAGCAGTCTCCGGGACATCGAAAAACTGTTTTTT. The chain couples TRBV12-3 or TRBV12-4 to TRBJ1-4, with D perhaps matching TRBD1 (6 bases). V lost 5 bases, J lost 8 bases, and 12 bases lay in between. This CDR3 contains 13 residues.

This chain connects TRBV5-4 to TRBJ1-3; TRBD1 is a possible D gene (6 bases). V lost 4 bases to trimming and J lost 4 bases, with 18 bases between them. This CDR3 has 16 residues. Per germline, CDR1 SGHNT and CDR2 YYREEE (reference sequence). The CDR3 loop reads CASSRESTGVGNTIYF. The CDR3 region has the DNA TGTGCCAGCAGCCGCGAATCGACAGGAGTCGGAAACACCATATATTTT.

About this clone itself: The sample has other DNA sequences that encode this CDR3 too. The chain employs TRBV18 and TRBJ1-3, with D hard to call. Trimming took off 1 base at V and 5 bases at J, with 12 bases between the two ends. Germline V lookup: CDR1 KGHSH, CDR2 LQKENI. The CDR3 covers 15 residues. The CDR3 here is CASSPLTQGRNTIYF. In DNA form, the CDR3 reads TGTGCCAGCTCACCACTGACTCAAGGCCGAAACACCATATATTTT.

The rearrangement links TRBV6-5 to TRBJ2-7, with TRBD1 matching 11 bases. V gave up 7 bases and J gave up 3 bases; unmatched junction bases: 5. In germline, CDR1 is MNHEY, CDR2 SVGAGI. This CDR3 contains 14 residues. The CDR3 DNA follows: TGTGCCAGCATTGGGACAGGGGGAGACTACGAGCAGTACTTC. It codes for CASIGTGGDYEQYF.

The V gene is TRBV6-5, the J gene TRBJ1-1, with 7 bases lining up with TRBD1. The CDR3 has 15 amino acids. J was trimmed by 2 bases and V by 11 bases; bases with no gene match: 14. Germline CDR1 is MNHEY and CDR2 is SVGAGI. This CDR3 reads CAVHLGRGLNTEAFF. In DNA form, the CDR3 reads TGTGCCGTCCACCTGGGCAGGGGGTTAAACACTGAAGCTTTCTTT.

The chain uses TRBV19 and TRBJ1-1; D unresolved. Per the germline V gene, CDR1 is LNHDA and CDR2 is SQIVND (reference sequence). The CDR3 loop spans 13 amino acids. V was pared by 3 bases and J by 1 base, with 6 bases between. The CDR3 region has the DNA TGTGCCAGTAGTATTCGGGGGAACACTGAAGCTTTCTTT. Translating it yields CASSIRGNTEAFF.

This chain links TRBV27 with TRBJ2-3; 7 bases fit TRBD1. V shed 4 bases, J shed 2 bases, and the junction held 15 bases outside the gene matches. Germline V gives CDR1 MNHEY, CDR2 SMNVEV (reference sequence). The CDR3 consists of 18 residues. The CDR3 spells CASSSQTGIFLITDTQYF. CDR3 nucleotide sequence: TGTGCCAGCAGTTCCCAGACAGGGATCTTTTTGATCACAGATACGCAGTATTTT.

The CDR3 loop is CASSSPGLAGGGSHEQYF. CDR3 DNA sequence: TGTGCCAGCAGTTCCCCGGGACTAGCGGGAGGAGGGTCCCACGAGCAGTACTTC. The chain uses TRBV28 and TRBJ2-7, with 15 bases fitting TRBD2. The CDR3 totals 18 residues. Germline V gives CDR1 MDHEN, CDR2 SYDVKM. The J segment lost 5 bases and the V segment lost 4 bases, leaving 12 bases of the junction unmatched.

This rearrangement joins TRBV2 to TRBJ1-2; a weak D match, TRBD1 (5 bases). Per the germline V gene, CDR1 is SNHLY and CDR2 is FYNNEI. The CDR3 length is 13 residues. Trimming took 6 bases from V and 2 from J, leaving 10 bases between them. The CDR3 sequence: CASSGQTNYGYTF. The CDR3 DNA follows: TGTGCCAGCAGCGGACAAACGAACTATGGCTACACCTTC.

V gene TRBV5-1 combines with J gene TRBJ2-2, with 7 bases aligning to TRBD1. The J segment lost 5 bases and the V segment lost 4 bases, leaving 5 bases of the junction unmatched. The CDR3 has 14 residues. From germline, CDR1 is SGHRS and CDR2 YFSETQ. The CDR3 loop reads CASSAQGETGELFF. In DNA form, the CDR3 reads TGCGCCAGCAGCGCCCAGGGGGAAACCGGGGAGCTGTTTTTT. The full variable domain, in which reference TRBV5-1 and TRBJ2-2 provide the parts outside the CDR3, is KAGVTQTPRYLIKTRGQQVTLSCSPISGHRSVSWYQQTPGQGLQFLFEYFSETQRNKGNFPGRFSGRQFSNSRSEMNVSTLELGDSALYLCASSAQGETGELFFGEGSRLTVL.

V and J are TRBV11-2 and TRBJ2-5, with 11 bases that match TRBD2. After removal of 2 bases from V and 7 bases from J, the junction contained 12 bases not matched to a gene. The CDR3 has 17 amino acids. Per germline, CDR1 SGHAT and CDR2 FQNNGV. The DNA for the CDR3 is TGTGCCAGCAGCTTATTTGTGGCTAGCGGGGGGACGGGGACCCAGTACTTC. It encodes CASSLFVASGGTGTQYF. The variable domain in full, completed from reference TRBV11-2 and TRBJ2-5, reads EAGVAQSPRYKIIEKRQSVAFWCNPISGHATLYWYQQILGQGPKLLIQFQNNGVVDDSQLPKDRFSAERLKGVDSTLKIQPAKLEDSAVYLCASSLFVASGGTGTQYFGPGTRLLVL.

V and J are TRBV10-3 and TRBJ2-2; TRBD1 aligns across 8 bases. Germline-derived CDR1 and CDR2 are ENHRY and SYGVKD. V dropped 10 bases and J dropped 1; count of bases not matched to a gene: 5. The CDR3 length is 14 residues. The CDR3: CATVDRVNTGELFF. CDR3 coding DNA: TGTGCCACCGTGGACAGGGTGAACACCGGGGAGCTGTTTTTT.

The chain links TRBV6-1 to TRBJ2-3; D gene uncertain. The CDR3 extends over 13 amino acids. Germline V gene lookup returns CDR1 MNHNS and CDR2 SASEGT. V was cut by 3 bases and J by 4 bases, with 8 bases left in between. The CDR3 protein is CASSEIQADTQYF. CDR3 DNA: TGTGCCAGCAGTGAGATACAAGCAGATACGCAGTATTTT.

This chain uses TRBV5-4 with TRBJ2-1, with D maybe TRBD2 (6 bases). Germline V gene data show CDR1 as SGHNT and CDR2 as YYREEE (reference sequence). V lost 0 bases and J 0 bases, leaving 10 bases between the germline ends. The CDR3 totals 16 residues. The CDR3 loop reads CASSLGFGGSYNEQFF. CDR3 sequence (DNA): TGTGCCAGCAGCTTGGGGTTCGGGGGCTCCTACAATGAGCAGTTCTTC.